The 7 T cell receptor beta chains in this list originate from one sample, sequenced in a study of T cells in Graves' hyperthyroidism and ophthalmopathy. From RNA transcripts, TCR beta CDR3 regions were amplified. First-round RT-PCR of the TCR CDR3 relied on the HTBI primer set. TCRdb reprocessed the multiplex PCR reads with MiXCR, giving one entry per CDR3 protein. Seen here are about 420,000 distinct CDR3 sequences, around 14% observed once, and the top ten hold about 14%. The sample consisted of blood. Receptors originate from a woman under 30 with Graves' hyperthyroidism.

The chain joins TRBV28 to TRBJ2-3; 7 bases map to TRBD2. Germline CDR1 MDHEN, CDR2 SYDVKM. The CDR3 spans 18 residues. J lost 0 bases, V lost 6 bases, and 15 bases had no gene match. The DNA of the CDR3 is TGTGCCAGCAGCAAACGAAGTTGGAAGCGGGATAGCACAGATACGCAGTATTTT. Translation: CASSKRSWKRDSTDTQYF.

The chain employs TRBV9 and TRBJ2-2, with D unresolved. This CDR3 is built from 14 residues. The germline gives CDR1 SGDLS, CDR2 YYNGEE. Trimming pared 0 bases from V and 1 base from J, leaving 4 bases between. The CDR3 coding sequence is TGTGCCAGCAGCGTAGCCTTGAACACCGGGGAGCTGTTTTTT. The encoded protein is CASSVALNTGELFF.

The rearrangement joins TRBV20-1 to TRBJ2-5; a weak D match, TRBD2 (6 bases). The V end was cut by 7 bases, the J end by 5 bases, with 20 bases between. Germline assignment: CDR1 DFQATT and CDR2 SNEGSKA (reference sequence). This CDR3 has 14 residues. The CDR3: CSGQLAWGSETQYF. CDR3 DNA: TGCAGTGGTCAACTAGCCTGGGGTTCGGAGACCCAGTACTTC.

In its sample, this clonotype was seen many times. V and J are TRBV11-2 and TRBJ2-1; TRBD2 matches 9 bases. Per the germline V gene, CDR1 is SGHAT and CDR2 is FQNNGV. The length of the CDR3 is 15 residues. J gave up 7 bases and V 5 bases, and 9 bases lay outside the gene matches. Here the CDR3 DNA reads TGTGCCAGCAGCGCGATCAGCGGGAGGTGGAATGAGCAGTTCTTC. Encoded protein: CASSAISGRWNEQFF.

This clonotype has ten or more counts. This chain connects TRBV4-1 to TRBJ1-1, with D possibly being TRBD1 (5 bases). Trimming removed 1 base at V and 2 bases at J, with 8 bases between. CDR3 length equals 14 residues. Germline CDR1 reads MGHRA; CDR2 reads YSYEKL. The CDR3 DNA is TGCGCCAGCAGCCAAGCCGGGGCTAACACTGAAGCTTTCTTT. It translates to CASSQAGANTEAFF.

This clonotype has just a few counts. V is TRBV4-1 and J is TRBJ1-2; tentatively, D is TRBD1 (5 bases). Germline CDR1 reads MGHRA; CDR2 reads YSYEKL. The germline V and J ends were trimmed by 0 bases and 2 bases, with 22 bases remaining between them. The length of the CDR3 is 19 residues. The CDR3 DNA reads as TGCGCCAGCAGCCAAGAGATCCAGGGTTGGACGTATGGGAACTATGGCTACACCTTC. As protein: CASSQEIQGWTYGNYGYTF.

This clonotype was detected a few times. J is TRBJ2-7 and V is TRBV5-6; 10 bases agree with TRBD2. Germline CDR1 is SGHDT and CDR2 is YYEEEE. The CDR3 length is 16 residues. Trimming took 3 bases from V and 5 from J; bases not matched to a gene: 11. The CDR3 DNA is TGTGCCAGCAGCTCGGGGACGGGACTAGCGCTCCACGAGCAGTACTTC. This codes for CASSSGTGLALHEQYF.